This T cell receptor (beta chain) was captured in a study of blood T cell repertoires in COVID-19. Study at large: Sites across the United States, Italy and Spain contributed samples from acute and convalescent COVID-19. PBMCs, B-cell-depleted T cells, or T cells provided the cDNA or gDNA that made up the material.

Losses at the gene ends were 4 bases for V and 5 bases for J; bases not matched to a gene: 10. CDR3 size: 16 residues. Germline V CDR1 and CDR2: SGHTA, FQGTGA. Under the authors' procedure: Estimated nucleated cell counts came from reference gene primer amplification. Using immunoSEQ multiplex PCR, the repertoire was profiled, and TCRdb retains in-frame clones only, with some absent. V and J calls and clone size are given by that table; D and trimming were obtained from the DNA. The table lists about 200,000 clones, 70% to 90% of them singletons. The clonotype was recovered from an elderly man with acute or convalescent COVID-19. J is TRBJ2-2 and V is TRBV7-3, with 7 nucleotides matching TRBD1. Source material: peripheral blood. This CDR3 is CASSSHAGTVTGELFF. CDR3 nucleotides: TGTGCCAGCAGCTCCCACGCCGGGACAGTGACCGGGGAGCTGTTTTTT.